This T cell receptor (beta chain) was recorded in a study of identical twins. The sample holds a few counts of this clonotype. Its target is not known. CDR3 length equals 15 residues. The V gene's germline CDR1 is MGHRA and CDR2 YSYEKL. Trimming removed 4 bases at V and 3 bases at J, with 12 bases between. A universal primer site arose from template switching, and cDNA bore unique molecular identifiers. One entry per CDR3 protein results from TCRdb running MiXCR on the 5' RACE reads. This sample has 1.5 million to 2 million distinct CDR3 sequences, with less than 35% found just once. Only healthy Caucasians were enrolled as donors. Broader study findings: Memory repertoires showed no such pattern, whereas abundant cord blood beta clonotypes carried fewer insertions. Models, which agreed with sharing between unrelated individuals, nonetheless underestimated the out-of-frame TCR alpha sharing seen in monozygotic twins.

Sequencing input: cord blood. This rearrangement joins TRBV4-1 to TRBJ1-4, with a tentative D call TRBD1 (5 bases). The receptor was derived from a newborn girl in good health. The CDR3 nucleotides are TGCGCCAGCAGCCTCGGCCGGGGACCTAATGAAAAACTGTTTTTT. Its protein product is CASSLGRGPNEKLFF.